The 14 T cell receptor beta chains reported below all come from one sample, sequenced in a study of response to subunit inactivated influenza vaccine. TCRdb called the RT-PCR reads again in MiXCR, with one record for every CDR3 protein. The sample includes 600,000 to 850,000 distinct CDR3 sequences, 12% to 15% seen only once; the top ten take 7.6%. Material: PBMCs from blood, obtained approximately 15 days before vaccination. These receptors all come from a man in his fifties who received an inactivated influenza vaccine.

This clonotype appeared a few times. DNA of the CDR3: TGTGCCAGCCTAGGCCGACTAGCGGGGAACAATGAGCAGTTCTTC. Translating gives CASLGRLAGNNEQFF. The chain combines TRBV2 with TRBJ2-1; 11 nucleotides line up with TRBD2. This CDR3 has 15 amino acids. J was trimmed by 5 bases and V by 8 bases; bases with no gene match: 8. Germline V CDR1 and CDR2: SNHLY, FYNNEI.

This clonotype came up many times. The V call is TRBV6-5, the J call TRBJ1-5; maybe TRBD1 (6 bases). Germline CDR1 and CDR2: MNHEY and SVGAGI. V was trimmed by 4 bases and J by 4 bases, leaving 14 bases between them. The CDR3 runs 15 residues. CDR3 sequence: CASSSQGRVNQPQHF. For the CDR3, the DNA is TGTGCCAGCAGTTCCCAGGGGAGGGTAAATCAGCCCCAGCATTTT.

The V gene is TRBV11-2, the J gene TRBJ2-1; D might be TRBD1 (5 bases). This CDR3 is built from 14 residues. Per germline, CDR1 SGHAT and CDR2 FQNNGV. Deletions cut 0 bases from V and 9 bases from J, with 12 bases between. The CDR3 protein is CASSLESGSSEQFF. CDR3 sequence (DNA): TGTGCCAGCAGCTTAGAATCAGGGTCGAGTGAGCAGTTCTTC.

The CDR3 DNA follows: TGTGCCAGCAGTGTGGTTGACAGGATCTCTGAGCAGTTCTTC. Translation: CASSVVDRISEQFF. V and J are TRBV2 and TRBJ2-1, with D perhaps matching TRBD1 (6 bases). The germline V gene has CDR1 SNHLY and CDR2 FYNNEI. Trimming stripped 4 bases from V and 9 bases from J, with 16 bases between. This CDR3 has 14 residues.

The genes are TRBV6-1 and TRBJ2-1, with 7 bases matching TRBD2. The CDR3 runs 14 residues. J lost 5 bases, V lost 6 bases, and 7 bases had no gene match. CDR1 and CDR2 (germline): MNHNS, SASEGT. The CDR3 here is CASRSRLADNEQFF. Here the CDR3 DNA reads TGTGCCAGCAGGTCCCGGCTAGCGGACAATGAGCAGTTCTTC.

V and J are TRBV12-3 or TRBV12-4 and TRBJ1-5; 12 bases agree with TRBD1. This CDR3 is built from 17 residues. Trimming removed 5 bases from V and 6 bases from J; junction bases left unmatched: 11. The CDR3 bases are TGTGCCAGCAGTCCTTACAAGGGACAGGGGGCGGTTCAGCCCCAGCATTTT. The encoded protein is CASSPYKGQGAVQPQHF.

V is TRBV6-2 or TRBV6-3 and J is TRBJ2-7; 7 bases fit TRBD1. V dropped 6 bases and J dropped 3; count of bases not matched to a gene: 5. Germline V gene data show CDR1 as MNHEY and CDR2 as SVGEGT. CDR3 length: 13 amino acids. In nucleotides, the CDR3 is TGTGCCAGCAGAGGACAGGCTTACTACGAGCAGTACTTC. Its protein product is CASRGQAYYEQYF.

This clonotype was seen at least ten times. The rearrangement links TRBV14 to TRBJ1-1; D gene uncertain. This CDR3 is 13 amino acids long. V was pared by 0 bases and J by 2 bases, with 4 bases between. Germline CDR1 SGHDN, CDR2 FVKESK. CDR3 coding DNA: TGTGCCAGCAGCCAAGACCACAACACTGAAGCTTTCTTT. It encodes CASSQDHNTEAFF.

This clonotype was detected many times. J is TRBJ1-2 and V is TRBV7-2; 8 bases agree with TRBD1. CDR1 is SGHTA and CDR2 is FQGNSA in the germline V gene. The length of the CDR3 is 14 residues. V lost 5 bases to trimming and J lost 8 bases; unmatched junction nucleotides: 10. The CDR3: CASSVTGGAEGYTF. The CDR3 bases are TGTGCCAGCAGCGTAACAGGGGGAGCGGAAGGCTACACCTTC.

This clonotype was detected only a few times. The rearrangement uses TRBV5-1 and TRBJ1-2, with a tentative D call TRBD1 (5 bases). Germline CDR1 is SGHRS and CDR2 is YFSETQ. The V and J ends lost 4 bases and 3 bases respectively, with 13 bases between them. CDR3 length: 14 amino acids. The CDR3 is CASSHDPGDYGYTF. The CDR3 nucleotides read TGCGCCAGCAGCCACGATCCGGGGGACTATGGCTACACCTTC.

The chain employs TRBV5-1 and TRBJ2-3; no reliable D call. Trimming took off 0 bases at V and 6 bases at J, with 14 bases between the two ends. Germline loops: CDR1 SGHRS, CDR2 YFSETQ. The CDR3 is made up of 15 amino acids. The CDR3: CASSLASPGRDTQYF. The DNA of the CDR3 is TGCGCCAGCAGCTTGGCATCCCCGGGTCGCGATACGCAGTATTTT.

This clonotype was counted at least ten times. The chain recombines TRBV30 with TRBJ1-5; maybe TRBD1 (6 bases). CDR1 and CDR2 (germline): GTSNPN, SVGIG (reference sequence). CDR3 length: 13 residues. V lost 2 bases, J lost 7 bases, and 12 bases lay in between. Here the CDR3 DNA reads TGTGCCTGGAGTTTAGGGGGGGGACAGCCCCAGCATTTT. Protein sequence: CAWSLGGGQPQHF. The entire variable domain, with the rest obtained from reference TRBV30 and TRBJ1-5, is as follows: SQTIHQWPATLVQPVGSPLSLECTVEGTSNPNLYWYRQAAGRGLQLLFYSVGIGQISSEVPQNLSASRPQDRQFILSSKKLLLSDSGFYLCAWSLGGGQPQHFGDGTRLSIL.

This clonotype has just a few counts. This chain links TRBV2 with TRBJ2-7, with TRBD2 identical over 8 bases. This CDR3 comprises 14 residues. Per the germline V gene, CDR1 is SNHLY and CDR2 is FYNNEI. Trimming took 4 bases from V and 7 from J; bases not matched to a gene: 9. The CDR3 loop reads CASSGGWTSNEQYF. For the CDR3, the DNA is TGTGCCAGCAGTGGGGGTTGGACTAGCAATGAGCAGTACTTC.

Only a few counts were recorded for this clonotype. This rearrangement joins TRBV5-5 to TRBJ1-1, with D possibly being TRBD1 (5 bases). This CDR3 region has 17 residues. In germline, CDR1 is SGHKS, CDR2 YYEKEE (reference sequence). Deletions cut 0 bases from V and 0 bases from J, with 15 bases between. The CDR3 region has the DNA TGTGCCAGCAGCTTGGTCGCTGTAGCAGGGCTGAACACTGAAGCTTTCTTT. It codes for CASSLVAVAGLNTEAFF.